This TCR beta chain was sequenced for a study of vaccination effects on CD4 cells after COVID-19. This clone has more than one count but fewer than ten. Its antigen is unidentified. The CDR3 is 14 amino acids. Germline CDR1 and CDR2: SGHDT and YYEEEE. V dropped 4 bases and J dropped 3 bases, with 14 bases sitting between them. Using viral peptide pools, the ViraFEST assay grew out antigen-specific CD4+ T cells prior to sequencing. The authors isolated CD4+ T cells after around nine days of culture. In the cultures, half the medium was exchanged for IL-2 medium on days 3 and 7. Study-wide results and limits: A shortage of convalescent patients and an absence of early post-infection timepoints characterized the study.

Clones were read by immunoSEQ multiplex PCR, and TCRdb kept only the in-frame ones, dropping some. The sample consists of approximately 54,000 clones, around 86% of them appearing once. J is TRBJ2-7 and V is TRBV5-6; D uncertain. This specimen consisted of CD4+ T cells from PBMCs cultured with HCoV-229E spike peptides, obtained before COVID-19 vaccination. The TCR comes from a human donor who received a COVID-19 vaccine. The CDR3: CASSIKTGVYEQYV. CDR3 DNA: TGTGCCAGCAGCATCAAGACCGGAGTCTACGAGCAGTACGTC.